The T cell receptor (beta chain) under discussion was sequenced for a study of blood T cell repertoires in COVID-19 (dated by TCRdb to 2018 to 2020). Regarding the study in general: Samples covering the acute and convalescent phases of COVID-19 were provided by collaborators in the United States, Italy and Spain. A freely available public database, intended as a resource for researchers studying the immune response to SARS-CoV-2, is where the repertoires were released. Where available, HLA class I and class II types were obtained from metadata supplied by the sample provider rather than from assay-based typing. Samples were obtained from the ongoing ImmuneRACE study (first 160 participants) and from about 1,300 subjects provided by 6 global collaborators. Deeply sampled blood TCRbeta repertoires from subjects exposed to, actively infected with, or recovered from COVID-19 were included in the dataset. The material from the prospective study consisted of cDNA or gDNA derived from T cells, B-cell-depleted T cells, or PBMCs. Sample metadata almost always included a de-identified subject ID, COVID-19 status, age in years and sex.

Whole blood was collected in K2EDTA tubes by collaborating institutions according to the institutions' own protocols. Collaborator samples were shipped for TCRbeta analysis as frozen whole blood, isolated PBMCs, or DNA extracted from either sample type. The immunoSEQ Assay, a bias-controlled multiplex PCR, was used to amplify TCRbeta CDR3 regions from genomic DNA. The paper's processing steps were these. The number of nucleated cells in each sample was estimated by amplification of reference gene primers within the assay. To quantify the absolute abundance of each unique TCRbeta CDR3 rearrangement, sequence reads were collapsed and filtered. For each sample, productive Simpson clonality was calculated as the square root of Simpson's diversity index over productive rearrangements. TCRdb obtained this table from immuneACCESS and retained in-frame rearrangements with V and J assigned. These tables miss some clones; where compared with another copy, unresolved V genes account for less than half of the shortfall, and the remainder is unexplained. V, J and clone size were drawn from that table, and D and trimming were deduced from the DNA. This sample holds over 15,000 clones; around four fifths were observed only once. Together, the top ten hold approximately 20% of the sample.

On this clone: The antigen this receptor binds is unknown. Base qualities were left out, and no much larger clone turns up one base away.

V sheds 1 base and J sheds 3 bases, leaving 13 bases between their ends. The CDR3 numbers 15 residues from cysteine through phenylalanine. The retained sequence is limited to the CDR3, 45 bases, with the frame set at the first base. CDR1 and CDR2 were assigned from the germline V gene as SGHAT and FQNNGV. General conclusions and limits of the study: The quantity of clinical and demographic metadata differed by source and by participant and was supplied without curation.

The V and J genes are TRBV11-2 and TRBJ2-7; TRBD1 is possibly the D segment (6 matching bases). This TCR was recovered from a man older than 75 with active COVID-19. Sequences were obtained from peripheral blood. At the DNA level, the sequence is TGTGCCAGCAGCTTAGTTGTACAGGGCAGCTACGAGCAGTACTTC. Translated, it gives CASSLVVQGSYEQYF.